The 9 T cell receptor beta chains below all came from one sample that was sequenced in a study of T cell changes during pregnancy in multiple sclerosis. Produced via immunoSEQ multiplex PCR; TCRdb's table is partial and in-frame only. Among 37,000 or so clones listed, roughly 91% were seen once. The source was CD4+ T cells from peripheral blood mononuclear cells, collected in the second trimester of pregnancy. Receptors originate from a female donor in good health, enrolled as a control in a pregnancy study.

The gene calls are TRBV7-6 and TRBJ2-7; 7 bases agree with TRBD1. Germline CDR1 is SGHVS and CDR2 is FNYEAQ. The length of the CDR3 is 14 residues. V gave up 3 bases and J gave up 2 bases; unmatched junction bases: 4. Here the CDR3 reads CASSLSDRAYEQYF. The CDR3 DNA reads TGTGCCAGCAGCTTGAGTGACAGGGCCTACGAGCAGTACTTC.

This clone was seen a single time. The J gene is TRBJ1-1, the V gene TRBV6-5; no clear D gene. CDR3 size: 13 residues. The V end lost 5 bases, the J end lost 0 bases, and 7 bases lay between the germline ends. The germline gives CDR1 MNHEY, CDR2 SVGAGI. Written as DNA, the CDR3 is TGTGCCAGCAGTGACACAATGAACACTGAAGCTTTCTTT. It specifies CASSDTMNTEAFF.

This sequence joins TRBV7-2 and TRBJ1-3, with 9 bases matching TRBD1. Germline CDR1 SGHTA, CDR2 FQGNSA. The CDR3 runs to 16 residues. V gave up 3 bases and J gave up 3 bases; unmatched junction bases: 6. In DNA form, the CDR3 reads TGTGCCAGCAGCTTTGGGGGGACAGGGCATGGAAACACCATATATTTT. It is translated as CASSFGGTGHGNTIYF.

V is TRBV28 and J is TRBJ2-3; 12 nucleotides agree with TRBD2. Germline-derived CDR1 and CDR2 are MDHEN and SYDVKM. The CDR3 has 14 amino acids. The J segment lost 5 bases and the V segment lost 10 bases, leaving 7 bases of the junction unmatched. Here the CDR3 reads CATASGGGVDTQYF. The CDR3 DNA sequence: TGTGCCACCGCTAGCGGGGGGGGTGTAGATACGCAGTATTTT. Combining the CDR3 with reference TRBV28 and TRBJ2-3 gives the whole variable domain DVKVTQSSRYLVKRTGEKVFLECVQDMDHENMFWYRQDPGLGLRLIYFSYDVKMKEKGDIPEGYSVSREKKERFSLILESASTNQTSMYLCATASGGGVDTQYFGPGTRLTVL.

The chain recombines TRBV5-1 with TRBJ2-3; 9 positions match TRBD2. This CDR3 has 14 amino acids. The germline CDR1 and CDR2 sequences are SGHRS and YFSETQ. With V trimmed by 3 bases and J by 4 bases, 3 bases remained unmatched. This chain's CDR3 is CASSSGTSPDTQYF. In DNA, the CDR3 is TGCGCCAGCAGCTCCGGGACTAGCCCAGATACGCAGTATTTT. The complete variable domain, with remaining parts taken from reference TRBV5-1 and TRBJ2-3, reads KAGVTQTPRYLIKTRGQQVTLSCSPISGHRSVSWYQQTPGQGLQFLFEYFSETQRNKGNFPGRFSGRQFSNSRSEMNVSTLELGDSALYLCASSSGTSPDTQYFGPGTRLTVL.

CDR3: CASTSVSGINEQFF. The CDR3, as DNA: TGTGCCAGCACCTCGGTTTCGGGTATCAATGAGCAGTTCTTC. The chain employs TRBV11-2 and TRBJ2-1; D remains ambiguous. Between the trimmed V and J ends, which lost 7 bases and 6 bases, there was a span of 16 bases. The CDR3 is made up of 14 amino acids. The V gene's germline CDR1 is SGHAT and CDR2 FQNNGV.

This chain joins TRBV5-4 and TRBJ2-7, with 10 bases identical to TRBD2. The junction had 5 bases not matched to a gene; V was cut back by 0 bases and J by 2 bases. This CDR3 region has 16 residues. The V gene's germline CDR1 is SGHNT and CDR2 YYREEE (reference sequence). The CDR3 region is CASSLEGSGRAYEQYF. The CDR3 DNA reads TGTGCCAGCAGCTTGGAAGGGAGCGGGAGGGCCTACGAGCAGTACTTC.

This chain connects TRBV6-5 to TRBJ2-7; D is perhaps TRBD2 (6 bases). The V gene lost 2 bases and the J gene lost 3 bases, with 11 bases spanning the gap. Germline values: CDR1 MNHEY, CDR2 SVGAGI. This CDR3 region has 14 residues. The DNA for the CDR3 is TGTGCCAGCAGTTACATCAGGAGGGACTACGAGCAGTACTTC. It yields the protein CASSYIRRDYEQYF.

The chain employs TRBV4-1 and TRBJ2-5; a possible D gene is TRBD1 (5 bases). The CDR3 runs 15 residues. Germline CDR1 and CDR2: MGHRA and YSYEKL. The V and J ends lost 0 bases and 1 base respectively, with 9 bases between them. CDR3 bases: TGCGCCAGCAGCCAAGAAGGGGCCGGCCAAGAGACCCAGTACTTC. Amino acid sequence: CASSQEGAGQETQYF.